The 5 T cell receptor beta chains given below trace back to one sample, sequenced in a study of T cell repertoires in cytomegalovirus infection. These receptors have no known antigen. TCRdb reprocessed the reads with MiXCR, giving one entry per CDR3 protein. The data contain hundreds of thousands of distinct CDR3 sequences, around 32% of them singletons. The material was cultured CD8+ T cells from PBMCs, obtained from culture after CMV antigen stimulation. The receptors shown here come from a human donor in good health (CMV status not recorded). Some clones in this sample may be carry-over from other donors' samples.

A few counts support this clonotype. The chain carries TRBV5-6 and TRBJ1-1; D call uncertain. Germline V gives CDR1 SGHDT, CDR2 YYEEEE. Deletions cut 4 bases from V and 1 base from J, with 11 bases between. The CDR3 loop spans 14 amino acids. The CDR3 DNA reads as TGTGCCAGCAGCCCGATTACGGGGAACACTGAAGCTTTCTTT. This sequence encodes CASSPITGNTEAFF.

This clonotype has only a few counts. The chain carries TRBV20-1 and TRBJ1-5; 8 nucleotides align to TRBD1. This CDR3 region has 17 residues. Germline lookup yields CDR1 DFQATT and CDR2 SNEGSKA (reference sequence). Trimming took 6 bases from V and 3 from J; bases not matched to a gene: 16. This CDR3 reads CSAPSLQGGSHNQPQHF. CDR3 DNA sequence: TGCAGTGCCCCATCTTTACAGGGGGGGTCGCACAATCAGCCCCAGCATTTT.

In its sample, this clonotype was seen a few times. The chain's CDR3 is CASSGQGQRYYTF. The CDR3 DNA is TGTGCCAGCAGCGGACAGGGACAGCGGTACTACACCTTC. This chain joins TRBV6-1 and TRBJ1-2; 8 nucleotides line up with TRBD1. Germline values: CDR1 MNHNS, CDR2 SASEGT. V gave up 6 bases and J gave up 10 bases; unmatched junction bases: 10. The CDR3 spans 13 residues.

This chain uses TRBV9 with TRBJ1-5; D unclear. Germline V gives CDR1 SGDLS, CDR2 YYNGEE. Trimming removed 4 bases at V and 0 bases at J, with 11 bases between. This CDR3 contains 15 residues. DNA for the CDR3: TGTGCCAGCAGCTCTAATCGTCGTAGCAATCAGCCCCAGCATTTT. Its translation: CASSSNRRSNQPQHF.

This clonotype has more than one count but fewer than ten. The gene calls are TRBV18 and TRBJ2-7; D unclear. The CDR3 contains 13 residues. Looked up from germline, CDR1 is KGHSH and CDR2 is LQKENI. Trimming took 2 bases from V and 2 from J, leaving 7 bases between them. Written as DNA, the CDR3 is TGTGCCAGCTCACCATTATTCGCCTACGAGCAGTACTTC. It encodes CASSPLFAYEQYF.